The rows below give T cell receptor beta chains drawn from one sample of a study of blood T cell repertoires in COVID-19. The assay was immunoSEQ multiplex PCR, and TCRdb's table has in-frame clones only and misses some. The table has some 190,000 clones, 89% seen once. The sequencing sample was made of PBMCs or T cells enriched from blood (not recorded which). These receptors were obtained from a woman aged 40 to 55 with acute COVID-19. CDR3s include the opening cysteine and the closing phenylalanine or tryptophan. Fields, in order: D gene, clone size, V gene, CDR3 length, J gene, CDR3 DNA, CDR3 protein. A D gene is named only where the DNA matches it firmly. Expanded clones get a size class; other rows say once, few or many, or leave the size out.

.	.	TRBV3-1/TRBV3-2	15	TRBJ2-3	TGTGCCAGCAGCCAAGGCGGGGGCCGCACAGATACGCAGTATTTT	CASSQGGGRTDTQYF
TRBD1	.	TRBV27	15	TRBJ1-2	TGTGCCAGCGGGGATCGGCGGGACAGAGGACTCGGCTACACCTTC	CASGDRRDRGLGYTF
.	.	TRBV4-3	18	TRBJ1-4	TGCGCCAGCAGCCAAGGGACAGCAGGTGCTGCAACTAATGAAAAACTGTTTTTT	CASSQGTAGAATNEKLFF
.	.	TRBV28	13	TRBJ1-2	TGTGCCAGCAGTTCAAGGGGCCTCAATGGCTACACCTTC	CASSSRGLNGYTF
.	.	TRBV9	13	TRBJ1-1	TGTGCCAGCAGCCAAGCAGGTGCCAGGGAAGCTTTCTTT	CASSQAGAREAFF
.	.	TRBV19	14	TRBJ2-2	TGTGCCAGTAGTATAAGGGGTTGGACCGGGGAGCTGTTTTTT	CASSIRGWTGELFF
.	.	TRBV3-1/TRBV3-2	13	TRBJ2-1	TGTGCCAGCAGCCCCTCTTGGGGAGGTGAGCAGTTCTTC	CASSPSWGGEQFF
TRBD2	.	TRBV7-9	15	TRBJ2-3	TGTGCCAGCAGCTTTGGTGCGGGAGTCACAGATACGCAGTATTTT	CASSFGAGVTDTQYF
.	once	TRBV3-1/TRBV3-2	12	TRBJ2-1	TGTGCCAGCAGCCATAGCAGAAATGAGCAGTTCTTC	CASSHSRNEQFF
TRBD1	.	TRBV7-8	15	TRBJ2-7	TGTGCCAGCAGCCGTCAAAACGGACAGGGCTACGAGCAGTACTTC	CASSRQNGQGYEQYF
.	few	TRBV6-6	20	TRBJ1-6	TGTGCCAGCAGCCGCCGCGGCCCTGATGGGGCCCCTAAAGCGAATTCACCCCTCCACTTT	CASSRRGPDGAPKANSPLHF
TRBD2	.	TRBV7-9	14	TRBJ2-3	TGTGCCAGCAGCCGGGGACTAGAGACAGATACGCAGTATTTT	CASSRGLETDTQYF
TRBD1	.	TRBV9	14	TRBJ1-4	TGTGCCAGCAGCCTTGGACAGGGCTACGAAAAACTGTTTTTT	CASSLGQGYEKLFF
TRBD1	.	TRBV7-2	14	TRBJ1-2	TGTGCCAGCAGACCGGGACAGCCGGGATATGGCTACACCTTC	CASRPGQPGYGYTF
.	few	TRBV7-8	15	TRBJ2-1	TGTGCCAGCAGCTTAGAGGTCGGGATCTACAATGAGCAGTTCTTC	CASSLEVGIYNEQFF
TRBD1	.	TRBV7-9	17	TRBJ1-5	TGTGCCAGCAGCTTAGACAGGGGGCCTAGGGGCAATCAGCCCCAGCATTTT	CASSLDRGPRGNQPQHF
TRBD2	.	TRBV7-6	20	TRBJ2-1	TGTGCCAGCAGCTTCCCGTTAGGGCAAGCGGGAGTTAGTTCCTACAATGAGCAGTTCTTC	CASSFPLGQAGVSSYNEQFF
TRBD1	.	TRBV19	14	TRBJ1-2	TGTGCCAGTAACCCGGGACAGGGGAGTTTTGGCTACACCTTC	CASNPGQGSFGYTF
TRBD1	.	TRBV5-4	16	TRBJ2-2	TGTGCCAGCAGCCTACCACAGGGGCGACTTACCGGGGAGCTGTTTTTT	CASSLPQGRLTGELFF
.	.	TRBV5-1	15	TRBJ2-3	TGCGCCAGCAGCTTGGAGGTGCGGATCACAGATACGCAGTATTTT	CASSLEVRITDTQYF
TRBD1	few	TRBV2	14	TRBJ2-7	TGTGCCAGCACTGACCGGGACAGTCCCTACGAGCAGTACTTC	CASTDRDSPYEQYF
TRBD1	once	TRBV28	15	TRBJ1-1	TGTGCCAGCAGTTTTTATAGACAGGGGGCACCTGAAGCTTTCTTT	CASSFYRQGAPEAFF
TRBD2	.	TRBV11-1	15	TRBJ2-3	TGTGCCAGCAGTTCTAGCGGGAGGGCCGGGGATACGCAGTATTTT	CASSSSGRAGDTQYF
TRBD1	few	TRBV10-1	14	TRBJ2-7	TGCGCCAGCAGTCGGACAGGGATGACCTACGAGCAGTACTTC	CASSRTGMTYEQYF
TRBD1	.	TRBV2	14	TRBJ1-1	TGTGCCAGCAGTGCTAACAGGGGAAACACTGAAGCTTTCTTT	CASSANRGNTEAFF
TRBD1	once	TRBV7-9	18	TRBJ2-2	TGTGCCAGCAGCTTCGACAAGCTCCGGGACAGGAACACCGGGGAGCTGTTTTTT	CASSFDKLRDRNTGELFF
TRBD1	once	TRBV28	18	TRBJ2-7	TGTGCCAGCAGTTTGACAGGGGGCAGGGCGGGAGGATACTACGAGCAGTACTTC	CASSLTGGRAGGYYEQYF
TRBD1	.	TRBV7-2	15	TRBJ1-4	TGTGCCAGCAGCTTAGACACAGGGGGGTCGGAAAAACTGTTTTTT	CASSLDTGGSEKLFF
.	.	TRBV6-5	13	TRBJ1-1	TGTGCCAGCACCATCAGTGAGAACACTGAAGCTTTCTTT	CASTISENTEAFF
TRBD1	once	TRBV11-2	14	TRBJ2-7	TGTGCCAGCAGCCCCGGGACAGGGCCCTACGAGCAGTACTTC	CASSPGTGPYEQYF
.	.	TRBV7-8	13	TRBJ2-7	TGTGCCAGCAGCTCCGGACAAGGTAGCGAGCAGTACTTC	CASSSGQGSEQYF
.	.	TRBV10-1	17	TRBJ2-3	TGCGCCAGCAGTGAGTCTAGCGGAAGAGCTAGCACAGATACGCAGTATTTT	CASSESSGRASTDTQYF
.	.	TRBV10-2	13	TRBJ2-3	TGCGCCAGCAGTGAGGGGGTCGCGGGTACGCAGTATTTT	CASSEGVAGTQYF
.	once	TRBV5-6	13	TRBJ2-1	TGTGCCAGCAGCCGGGCGGGAAGCAATGAGCAGTTCTTC	CASSRAGSNEQFF
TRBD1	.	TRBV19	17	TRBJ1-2	TGTGCCAGTACTTATAGCGGGACCCGGGCAGGGGGTCGCCGGGACACCTTC	CASTYSGTRAGGRRDTF
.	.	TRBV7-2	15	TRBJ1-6	TGTGCCAGCAGCTTAGCGCCTAGGGGAAATTCACCCCTCCACTTT	CASSLAPRGNSPLHF
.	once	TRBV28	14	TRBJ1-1	TGTGCCAGCACCACGGGGGGCGCGAACACTGAAGCTTTCTTT	CASTTGGANTEAFF
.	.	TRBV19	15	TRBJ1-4	TGTGCCAGTAGTCCCAGTCTTACCGCTAATGAAAAACTGTTTTTT	CASSPSLTANEKLFF
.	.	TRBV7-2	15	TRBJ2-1	TGTGCCAGCAGCTTCTCTCCCACAGGGTTTAATGAGCAGTTCTTC	CASSFSPTGFNEQFF
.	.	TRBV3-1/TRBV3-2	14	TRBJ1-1	TGTGCCAGCAGCCAAGGAAGGGGGAACACTGAAGCTTTCTTT	CASSQGRGNTEAFF
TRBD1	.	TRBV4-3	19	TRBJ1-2	TGCGCCAGCAGCCAAGAAAAGCTCCCCAGGACAGGGGGCGACTATGGCTACACCTTC	CASSQEKLPRTGGDYGYTF
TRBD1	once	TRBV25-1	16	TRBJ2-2	TGTGCCAGCAGTACGACAGGGATTTTAGACACCGGGGAGCTGTTTTTT	CASSTTGILDTGELFF
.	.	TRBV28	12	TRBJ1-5	TGTGCCAGCAACTCAGGCGTCCAGCCCCAGCATTTT	CASNSGVQPQHF
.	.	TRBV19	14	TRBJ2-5	TGTGCCAGTAGTCCGCCGGGACTGTTAGAGACCCAGTACTTC	CASSPPGLLETQYF
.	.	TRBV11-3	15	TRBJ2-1	TGTGCCAGCAGCTCGGGACTGAAATCTTACAATGAGCAGTTCTTC	CASSSGLKSYNEQFF